The 5 T cell receptor beta chains presented below share a single source sample, sequenced in a study of spatial heterogeneity in lung cancer. Study-level points and caveats: For expanded intratumoral alpha and beta TCRs, counts tracked tumor mutation counts.

TCRdb re-derived calls from the 5' RACE reads in MiXCR, one entry per CDR3 protein. This table has 15,000 to 20,000 distinct CDR3 sequences, 5% to 7.5% appearing once. Their antigen targets remain unknown. Time point meaning: sample taken at primary tumor resection. The sample in question was lung tumor tissue, obtained at surgery. The receptor source for this set is a male donor with early-stage non-small cell lung cancer.

This clonotype was detected many times. With the library built for alpha chains, this beta chain is off target and its frequency is not meaningful. The chain uses TRBV7-9 and TRBJ1-1, with D uncertain. CDR3 size: 13 residues. V was pared by 6 bases and J by 1 base, with 9 bases between. CDR1 is SEHNR and CDR2 is FQNEAQ in the germline V gene (reference sequence). CDR3 sequence reads: CASRLPENTEAFF. CDR3 nucleotide sequence: TGTGCCAGCAGGTTACCCGAGAACACTGAAGCTTTCTTT.

This clonotype was counted at least ten times. This beta chain turned up in a library designed for alpha chains; as an off-target read, its abundance says little. The chain couples TRBV19 to TRBJ2-7; TRBD1 or TRBD2 may be the D gene (5 bases each). Trimming took 5 bases from V and 3 from J, leaving 14 bases between them. Germline lookup yields CDR1 LNHDA and CDR2 SQIVND (reference sequence). This CDR3 is built from 14 residues. The DNA of the CDR3 is TGTGCCAGTAGTCCGGGACGGACCCTCTACGAGCAGTACTTC. It specifies CASSPGRTLYEQYF.

Ten or more counts support this clonotype. With the library built for alpha chains, this beta chain is off target and its frequency is not meaningful. The gene calls are TRBV10-3 and TRBJ2-7, with TRBD2 as a possible D gene (6 bases). Deletions cut 4 bases from V and 2 bases from J, with 12 bases between. Germline CDR1 reads ENHRY; CDR2 reads SYGVKD. The CDR3 is made up of 14 amino acids. CDR3 nucleotide sequence: TGTGCCATCAGTGTGATCGGAGGGACCTACGAGCAGTACTTC. Protein sequence: CAISVIGGTYEQYF.

This clonotype was picked up many times. In a library made to pick up alpha chains, this beta chain is a stray read with a size that means little. V is TRBV30 and J is TRBJ1-6; unclear D gene. The V gene lost 4 bases and the J gene lost 7 bases, with 5 bases spanning the gap. The CDR3 is 11 amino acids. Germline V gives CDR1 GTSNPN, CDR2 SVGIG (reference sequence). The CDR3 loop is CAWNRNSPLHF. CDR3 coding DNA: TGTGCCTGGAATAGGAATTCACCCCTCCACTTT.

In its sample, this clonotype was seen many times. For a library built for alpha chains, this beta chain is a stray read; little rests on its size. The chain joins TRBV12-3 or TRBV12-4 to TRBJ2-5, with 11 bases identical to TRBD1. This CDR3 region has 14 residues. With 3 bases clipped from V and 4 bases from J, the junction kept 1 base outside the gene matches. CDR3 sequence (DNA): TGTGCCAGCAGTTTGGACAGGGGGCGAGAGACCCAGTACTTC. This sequence encodes CASSLDRGRETQYF.